The sequence of this T cell receptor beta chain was determined in a study of blood T cell repertoires in COVID-19. About the study: COVID-19 samples from acute and convalescent phases originated in the United States, Italy and Spain.

In germline, CDR1 is LGHNA, CDR2 YSLEER. Germline trimming cut 2 bases from V and 7 bases from J; bases unmatched to any gene: 7. The CDR3 consists of 14 residues. Original processing methods: Reference gene primer amplification gave estimated nucleated cell counts. Repertoires were generated with immunoSEQ multiplex PCR, while TCRdb's copy carries only in-frame clones and drops some. The DNA gave D and trimming, while V, J and clone size come from that table. The data contain approximately 70,000 clones, roughly 80% of them singletons. Sequences were obtained from peripheral blood. This TCR was recovered from a woman aged 80 or older with acute or convalescent COVID-19. The genes are TRBV4-3 and TRBJ1-2; 7 bases line up with TRBD1. CDR3 DNA: TGCGCCAGCAGCCAACGGGACAGCTCTATTGGCTACACCTTC. It is translated as CASSQRDSSIGYTF.